What follows is one T cell receptor beta chain and its context. The entry originates in a study of shared clonotypes between healthy human individuals. A CD45RA+ naive subset and a CD45RA-negative memory subset were split from CD4+ cells. The CDR3 is made up of 12 amino acids. Germline lookup yields CDR1 MRHNA and CDR2 SNTAGT. The ends were cut back, 2 bases at V and 15 bases at J, with 14 bases in the middle. Splitting of each subset's genomic DNA was done evenly across several immunoSEQ plates. The method was immunoSEQ multiplex PCR; TCRdb's version includes in-frame clones alone and lacks a portion of them. There are more than 2,000,000 clones in the sample; about 92% occur only once, and over 0.12% lies in the top ten.

The TCR sequence derives from a man younger than 35 in good health. The sample was naive CD4+ T cells sorted from blood. Subset reported: CD45RA+ positively selected. This sequence joins TRBV6-4 and TRBJ2-1; the D is unclear. CDR3 DNA sequence: TGTGCCAGCAGTGACAACCGCCTTAGTTGGTTCTTC. Amino acids: CASSDNRLSWFF.